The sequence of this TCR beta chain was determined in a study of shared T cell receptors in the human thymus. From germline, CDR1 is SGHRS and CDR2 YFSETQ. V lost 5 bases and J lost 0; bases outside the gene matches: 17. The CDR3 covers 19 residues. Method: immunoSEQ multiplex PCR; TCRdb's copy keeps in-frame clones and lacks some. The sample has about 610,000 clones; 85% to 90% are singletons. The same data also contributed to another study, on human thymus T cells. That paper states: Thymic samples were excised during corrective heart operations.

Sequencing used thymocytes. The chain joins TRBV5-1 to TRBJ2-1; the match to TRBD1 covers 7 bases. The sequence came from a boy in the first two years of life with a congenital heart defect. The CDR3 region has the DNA TGCGCCAGCAGGGGTAGTGACAGGGTCCGACCACTCTCCTACAATGAGCAGTTCTTC. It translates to CASRGSDRVRPLSYNEQFF.